This T cell receptor beta chain appears in the sequencing data of a study of blood T cell repertoires in COVID-19. The germline CDR1 and CDR2 sequences are MNHEY and SMNVEV (reference sequence). The CDR3 is 16 residues long. The ends lost 5 bases at V and 7 bases at J; junction bases unmatched: 10. Per the authors' pipeline: It was from reference gene primer amplification that nucleated cell counts were estimated. Only in-frame clones appear in the TCRdb table, and some are missing; sequencing was by immunoSEQ multiplex PCR. The V and J calls and the clone size are those of that table, but D and trimming were determined from the DNA. In the table there are roughly 430,000 clones, approximately 85% of which are singletons. Participants, about 18 to 90 years old, spanned approximately 25 US areas. Participants had their cohort set by participant-reported clinical history.

What was sequenced was PBMCs or T cells enriched from blood (not recorded which). This sequence joins TRBV27 and TRBJ2-2; 10 bases agree with TRBD1. The sequence derives from a middle-aged woman with acute COVID-19. CDR3 in amino acids: CASSPGQGVVDGELFF. As DNA, the CDR3 is TGTGCCAGCAGTCCAGGACAGGGGGTGGTAGACGGGGAGCTGTTTTTT.